This TCR beta chain is from a study of Tregs in tolerant kidney transplant recipients. Notes on the study in general: Some patients' samples used different primers over time, so nucleotide sequences weren't comparable. Activated donor B cell expansion appeared to reveal the most relevant donor-specific TCRbeta repertoire.

With 5 bases removed from V and 2 bases from J, the gap between germline ends came to 14 bases. In germline, CDR1 is LGHNT, CDR2 FRNRAP. The CDR3 runs 15 residues. Concerning this clone itself: Antigen: not known.

CD4+CD25+CD127- Tregs, CD4+CD25- non-Tregs, CD4 and CD8 cells were sorted. Sequenced by immunoSEQ multiplex PCR; TCRdb stores in-frame clones only, minus some. The sample has about 87,000 clones, 80% to 95% seen once. This TCR derives from a human donor who received a combined kidney and bone marrow transplant. The source was CD4+ T cells from blood, collected before the transplant. The V and J genes are TRBV12-5 and TRBJ2-3; tentatively, D is TRBD1 (6 bases). Here the CDR3 reads CASGEQGLSTDTQYF. In DNA form, the CDR3 reads TGTGCTAGTGGTGAACAGGGCCTTTCCACAGATACGCAGTATTTT.